The 25 T cell receptor beta chains below were found in one sample sequenced in a study of response to subunit inactivated influenza vaccine. TCRdb called the RT-PCR reads again in MiXCR, with one record for every CDR3 protein. The sample shows hundreds of thousands of distinct CDR3 sequences, 14% of them seen only once. The sample was PBMCs from blood, taken around two weeks before vaccination. The receptors derive from a man aged 50 or older who received an inactivated influenza vaccine.

This clonotype was seen more than once but under ten times. The chain is built from TRBV7-2 and TRBJ2-3, with D possibly TRBD2 on 5 matching bases. CDR3 length: 15 residues. Trimming left V 5 bases short and J 2 bases short, with 14 bases between. The germline V gene has CDR1 SGHTA and CDR2 FQGNSA. The chain's CDR3 is CASSEERVPTDTQYF. The CDR3 DNA is TGTGCCAGCAGCGAGGAGAGGGTACCCACAGATACGCAGTATTTT.

V and J are TRBV6-5 and TRBJ1-1; 7 bases agree with TRBD1. CDR1 MNHEY and CDR2 SVGAGI come from the germline V gene. V lost 4 bases and J lost 4; bases outside the gene matches: 6. This CDR3 is built from 14 residues. CDR3 DNA: TGTGCCAGCAGTTTTGACAGGGTCAGCACTGAAGCTTTCTTT. It is translated as CASSFDRVSTEAFF.

V usage is TRBV12-3 or TRBV12-4 and J usage is TRBJ1-4, with a tentative D call TRBD1 (5 bases). The CDR3 is 14 residues long. The V end lost 3 bases, the J end lost 7 bases, and 12 bases lay between the germline ends. CDR3 residues: CASSLRHRLEKLFF. The CDR3 DNA reads as TGTGCCAGCAGTTTGCGTCACAGGCTTGAAAAACTGTTTTTT.

The chain uses TRBV20-1 and TRBJ2-7; D may be TRBD1 (5 bases). This CDR3 is built from 15 residues. V gave up 3 bases and J gave up 2 bases, with 17 bases separating them. Looked up from germline, CDR1 is DFQATT and CDR2 is SNEGSKA (reference sequence). The chain's CDR3 is CSARGQRPPTYEQYF. The CDR3 DNA reads as TGCAGTGCTAGGGGGCAGAGACCGCCGACCTACGAGCAGTACTTC.

This clonotype was observed once. The genes are TRBV24-1 and TRBJ2-1, with 16 positions matching TRBD2. V shed 7 bases and J 8 bases; nucleotides not matched to a gene: 7. Germline-derived CDR1 and CDR2 are KGHDR and SFDVKD. This CDR3 comprises 16 residues. The CDR3 DNA reads TGTGCCACCAGATCAGGGACTAGCGGGAGGGCCGATGAGCAGTTCTTC. Translated: CATRSGTSGRADEQFF.

In its sample, this clonotype was seen a few times. The chain has TRBV9 and TRBJ2-5; D not resolved. CDR1 is SGDLS and CDR2 is YYNGEE in the germline V gene. CDR3 length: 14 amino acids. Trimming removed 2 bases from V and 5 bases from J, with 13 bases in between. CDR3 DNA: TGTGCCAGCAGCGTTGGGTTTGAGACGGAGACCCAGTACTTC. Translating it yields CASSVGFETETQYF. Full variable domain (missing parts from reference TRBV9 and TRBJ2-5): DSGVTQTPKHLITATGQRVTLRCSPRSGDLSVYWYQQSLDQGLQFLIQYYNGEERAKGNILERFSAQQFPDLHSELNLSSLELGDSALYFCASSVGFETETQYFGPGTRLLVL.

The chain links TRBV29-1 to TRBJ2-7, with D unresolved. Germline CDR1 is SQVTM and CDR2 is ANQGSEA. This CDR3 has 12 residues. V gave up 0 bases and J gave up 9 bases, with 12 bases separating them. This CDR3 is CSVEDPKAGQYF. The DNA of the CDR3 is TGCAGCGTTGAAGATCCTAAGGCAGGGCAGTACTTC.

This chain links TRBV6-5 with TRBJ2-2, with D tentatively TRBD2 (7 bases). Germline CDR1 MNHEY, CDR2 SVGAGI. The CDR3 totals 15 residues. V dropped 2 bases and J dropped 5 bases, with 12 bases sitting between them. This CDR3 is CASSYGGGRTGELFF. The CDR3 DNA follows: TGTGCCAGCAGTTACGGGGGGGGGCGGACCGGGGAGCTGTTTTTT.

This clonotype was seen a handful of times. The chain is built from TRBV6-6 and TRBJ2-7; D is uncertain. This CDR3 is 12 amino acids long. CDR1 and CDR2 (germline): MNHNY, SVGAGI (reference sequence). V gave up 5 bases and J gave up 5 bases, with 10 bases separating them. This chain's CDR3 is CASSPTIHEQYF. In DNA, the CDR3 is TGTGCCAGCAGTCCCACAATCCACGAGCAGTACTTC.

This clonotype appeared many times. This chain links TRBV3-1 with TRBJ1-6, with TRBD1 matching over 8 bases. The CDR3 consists of 15 residues. Germline V gene sequence: CDR1 LGHDT, CDR2 YNNKEL (reference sequence). Trimming cost V 1 base and J 8 bases; bases outside gene matches: 4. CDR3 sequence reads: CASSQVGRGHSPLHF. In nucleotides, the CDR3 is TGTGCCAGCAGCCAAGTCGGCAGGGGGCATTCACCCCTCCACTTT.

There are a few counts of this clonotype. This chain connects TRBV20-1 to TRBJ1-1; 11 bases map to TRBD1. CDR3 length equals 14 residues. The V gene end was trimmed by 0 bases and the J gene end by 11 bases; junction bases not matched to a gene: 8. Germline CDR1 and CDR2: DFQATT and SNEGSKA (reference sequence). The CDR3 bases are TGCAGTGCTAGAGATTTGGGACAGGGGGTTTGGGCTTTCTTT. Protein: CSARDLGQGVWAFF.

The sample holds many counts of this clonotype. This chain joins TRBV10-3 and TRBJ2-1, with 9 positions matching TRBD2. The CDR3 length is 16 residues. CDR1 and CDR2 (germline): ENHRY, SYGVKD. The V and J ends lost 0 bases and 6 bases, in that order; junction bases with no gene match: 6. This chain's CDR3 is CAISESGGRARNEQFF. The CDR3 region has the DNA TGTGCCATCAGTGAGTCGGGCGGGAGGGCCCGCAATGAGCAGTTCTTC.

This clonotype was seen at least ten times. The chain has TRBV19 and TRBJ2-1; 11 bases are shared with TRBD2. Germline V CDR1 and CDR2: LNHDA, SQIVND (reference sequence). Losses at the gene ends were 2 bases for V and 9 bases for J; bases not matched to a gene: 3. The CDR3 is 14 residues long. The CDR3 spells CASSISSGGREQFF. CDR3 DNA: TGTGCCAGTAGTATATCTAGCGGGGGGCGTGAGCAGTTCTTC.

This clonotype occurred a few times. The chain carries TRBV5-6 and TRBJ2-1; 13 bases line up with TRBD2. The germline CDR1 and CDR2 sequences are SGHDT and YYEEEE. The CDR3 sequence is 16 residues long. The V gene end was trimmed by 2 bases and the J gene end by 8 bases; junction bases not matched to a gene: 7. CDR3 loop: CASSLPGTSGIHEQFF. CDR3 nucleotides: TGTGCCAGCAGCTTACCAGGGACTAGCGGGATCCATGAGCAGTTCTTC.

The chain combines TRBV12-3 or TRBV12-4 with TRBJ2-7; a possible D gene is TRBD1 (6 bases). Trimming took 5 bases from V and 5 from J, leaving 13 bases between them. The CDR3 is 13 amino acids. In DNA form, the CDR3 reads TGTGCCAGCAGTAAAACAGGGTTCGACGAGCAGTACTTC. Translation gives CASSKTGFDEQYF.

This clonotype has just a few counts. The V gene is TRBV28, the J gene TRBJ2-7; D ambiguous. The CDR3 is 13 amino acids. V lost 6 bases and J 0 bases, leaving 9 bases between the germline ends. The germline gives CDR1 MDHEN, CDR2 SYDVKM. DNA for the CDR3: TGTGCCAGCAGAACGCCTGACTCCTACGAGCAGTACTTC. Amino acids: CASRTPDSYEQYF. Based on the CDR3 plus reference TRBV28 and TRBJ2-7, the full variable domain is DVKVTQSSRYLVKRTGEKVFLECVQDMDHENMFWYRQDPGLGLRLIYFSYDVKMKEKGDIPEGYSVSREKKERFSLILESASTNQTSMYLCASRTPDSYEQYFGPGTRLTVT.

This clonotype was detected only a few times. The chain has TRBV7-9 and TRBJ2-4, with D tentatively TRBD2 (5 bases). The CDR3 is 16 amino acids. The germline gives CDR1 SEHNR, CDR2 FQNEAQ (reference sequence). Trimming removed 5 bases from V and 2 bases from J, with 16 bases in between. The CDR3 protein is CASSPGNLKTKNIQYF. DNA of the CDR3: TGTGCCAGCAGCCCGGGAAACCTGAAGACCAAAAACATTCAGTACTTC.

This clonotype has just a few counts. The genes are TRBV3-1 and TRBJ2-7; D is unresolved. V lost 1 base and J 0 bases, leaving 7 bases between the germline ends. Germline V gives CDR1 LGHDT, CDR2 YNNKEL (reference sequence). The CDR3 has 14 amino acids. The CDR3 nucleotides read TGTGCCAGCAGCCAAGGGAGAAGCTCCTACGAGCAGTACTTC. Encoded protein: CASSQGRSSYEQYF.

This clonotype was observed many times. CDR3 DNA sequence: TGTGCCAGCAGCTTATCGATAGGGACGGGGGGCTACGAGCAGTACTTC. It translates to CASSLSIGTGGYEQYF. This rearrangement joins TRBV11-2 to TRBJ2-7; 7 nucleotides agree with TRBD2. The CDR3 runs to 16 residues. Germline V gene lookup returns CDR1 SGHAT and CDR2 FQNNGV. The trim removed 2 bases at V and 3 bases at J, leaving 10 bases unmatched. The full variable domain, rest sourced from reference TRBV11-2 and TRBJ2-7, is EAGVAQSPRYKIIEKRQSVAFWCNPISGHATLYWYQQILGQGPKLLIQFQNNGVVDDSQLPKDRFSAERLKGVDSTLKIQPAKLEDSAVYLCASSLSIGTGGYEQYFGPGTRLTVT.

In its sample, this clonotype was seen a few times. The chain uses TRBV12-3 or TRBV12-4 and TRBJ2-2; no clear D. With 5 bases removed from V and 0 bases from J, the gap between germline ends came to 13 bases. This CDR3 is built from 16 residues. The CDR3: CASSKSDGTNTGELFF. For the CDR3, the DNA is TGTGCCAGCAGTAAATCGGACGGAACGAACACCGGGGAGCTGTTTTTT.

This clonotype came up many times. The genes are TRBV9 and TRBJ1-5; 11 bases agree with TRBD1. The CDR3 totals 13 residues. Trimming took 7 bases from V and 7 from J; bases not matched to a gene: 4. CDR1 is SGDLS and CDR2 is YYNGEE in the germline V gene. DNA for the CDR3: TGTGCCAGCGGACAGGGGGCTCGACAGCCCCAGCATTTT. This sequence encodes CASGQGARQPQHF.

V gene TRBV6-5 combines with J gene TRBJ2-1, with 8 bases lining up with TRBD2. The germline gives CDR1 MNHEY, CDR2 SVGAGI. This CDR3 contains 15 residues. Trimming at V came to 8 bases and at J to 4 bases, leaving 10 bases not matched to a gene. The CDR3 DNA follows: TGTGCCAGCCGTTTAAGCGGGAGAGGGTACAATGAGCAGTTCTTC. As protein: CASRLSGRGYNEQFF.

The sample holds a few counts of this clonotype. This chain links TRBV19 with TRBJ2-1, with D perhaps assigned TRBD1 or TRBD2 (5 bases each). The CDR3 has 15 amino acids. Per germline, CDR1 LNHDA and CDR2 SQIVND (reference sequence). The ends were cut back, 7 bases at V and 5 bases at J, with 18 bases in the middle. CDR3 bases: TGTGCCAGTACCCCGACGGGGCATCCGGACAATGAGCAGTTCTTC. It specifies CASTPTGHPDNEQFF.

This chain links TRBV14 with TRBJ2-3, with a tentative D call TRBD2 (6 bases). Germline CDR1 reads SGHDN; CDR2 reads FVKESK. This CDR3 region has 13 residues. Trimming took off 6 bases at V and 8 bases at J, with 15 bases between the two ends. CDR3 in DNA: TGTGCCAGCAGACGACTAGAGGTCGGTACGCAGTATTTT. Amino acids: CASRRLEVGTQYF.

In regard to this clonotype: One end of the junction fails to match germline, which may point to a read error. The gene calls are TRBV28 and TRBJ2-7; 8 nucleotides agree with TRBD1. Germline CDR1 is MDHEN and CDR2 is SYDVKM. This CDR3 comprises 11 residues. In DNA form, the CDR3 reads TGTGCCAGCAGTTCAGGACAGGGAAGGCACTTC. Its translation: CASSSGQGRHF. Using reference TRBV28 and TRBJ2-7 for the parts outside the CDR3, the full variable domain is DVKVTQSSRYLVKRTGEKVFLECVQDMDHENMFWYRQDPGLGLRLIYFSYDVKMKEKGDIPEGYSVSREKKERFSLILESASTNQTSMYLCASSSGQGRHFGPGTRLTVT.